The rows below give T cell receptor beta chains drawn from one sample of a study of T-cell memory formation after mild COVID-19. TCRdb passed the 5' RACE reads through MiXCR, listing each CDR3 protein once. The sample lists some 490,000 distinct CDR3 sequences; about 20% were seen once. The sequenced sample consisted of PBMCs or a T cell subset sorted from them (not recorded which). These receptor sequences come from an adult woman who had mild COVID-19 (a few samples of this study predate the infection). Cell type and time point are not known. CDR3s include the opening cysteine and the closing phenylalanine or tryptophan. A D gene is named only where the DNA matches it firmly. Clone size appears in some rows only: once, few, many, or a class for an expanded clone.

j_gene | len | abundance | d_gene | v_gene | CDR3nt | CDR3aa
TRBJ1-1 | 17 | - | TRBD1 | TRBV9 | TGTGCCAGCAGCCCGGAGCTTGTAAACAGGGGGTACACTGAAGCTTTCTTT | CASSPELVNRGYTEAFF
TRBJ2-1 | 11 | few | - | TRBV6-2/TRBV6-3 | TGTGCCAGCAGTGACGGACCAGGGCAGTTCTTC | CASSDGPGQFF
TRBJ2-7 | 17 | few | TRBD2 | TRBV4-2 | TGTGCCAGCAGACCAAGAATAGCAGCGGGGGATACCTACGAGCAGTACTTC | CASRPRIAAGDTYEQYF
TRBJ2-7 | 18 | few | TRBD2 | TRBV2 | TGTGCCAGCGGCAGAGGGACTAGCGGGATGAAAAATCCCTACGAGCAGTACTTC | CASGRGTSGMKNPYEQYF
TRBJ1-5 | 13 | - | - | TRBV19 | TGTGCCAGTAGTCAGGAACGAGTACTACCCCAGCATTTT | CASSQERVLPQHF
TRBJ2-1 | 13 | - | TRBD1 | TRBV27 | TGTGCCAGCACCCACAGGGGTTACAATGAGCAGTTCTTC | CASTHRGYNEQFF
TRBJ2-7 | 13 | few | TRBD1 | TRBV18 | TGTGCCAGCTCGGCGGACAGGGTCTACGAGCAGTACTTC | CASSADRVYEQYF
TRBJ2-7 | 14 | few | TRBD1 | TRBV7-6 | TGTGCCAGCAGCACGCGACAGGGTGACTACGAGCAGTACTTC | CASSTRQGDYEQYF
TRBJ1-5 | 14 | - | TRBD1 | TRBV9 | TGTGCCAGCAGCGAGACAGGGGCCAATCAGCCCCAGCATTTT | CASSETGANQPQHF
TRBJ2-3 | 16 | - | TRBD2 | TRBV20-1 | TGCAGTGCTCTATACGTAGCGGGGGCCCCGGTAAATACGCAGTATTTT | CSALYVAGAPVNTQYF
TRBJ2-5 | 13 | few | - | TRBV29-1 | TGCAGCGTTGATAAAGACAGTGCGGAGACCCAGTACTTC | CSVDKDSAETQYF
TRBJ2-5 | 14 | - | - | TRBV24-1 | TGTGCCACCAGTGGAAGCCTTCTCCAAGAGACCCAGTACTTC | CATSGSLLQETQYF
TRBJ1-1 | 17 | - | - | TRBV7-6 | TGTGCCAGCAGCTTAGAAATCTTAGGGGGGGCAGGAACTGAAGCTTTCTTT | CASSLEILGGAGTEAFF
TRBJ1-3 | 17 | few | TRBD1 | TRBV9 | TGTGCCAGCAGCGTAGTGGGACAGGGGGCCCCTGGAAACACCATATATTTT | CASSVVGQGAPGNTIYF
TRBJ2-7 | 14 | few | - | TRBV7-9 | TGTGCCAGCAGCTTCGGAGGGCCACCCTACGAGCAGTACTTC | CASSFGGPPYEQYF
TRBJ2-7 | 14 | few | TRBD2 | TRBV5-1 | TGCGCCAGCAGCCGGACTAGCGGGGGGGCACAGTCGTACTTC | CASSRTSGGAQSYF
TRBJ2-3 | 16 | - | TRBD2 | TRBV4-1 | TGCGCCAGCAGACGATATCTAGCGGGGGGCACAGATACGCAGTATTTT | CASRRYLAGGTDTQYF
TRBJ2-5 | 14 | few | TRBD2 | TRBV5-6 | TGTGCCAGCAGGGGGACACTAGCGGGAGAGACCCAGTACTTC | CASRGTLAGETQYF
TRBJ1-1 | 12 | few | - | TRBV5-6 | TGTGCCAGCAGCTTTCACAACACTGAAGCTTTCTTT | CASSFHNTEAFF
TRBJ1-2 | 13 | - | - | TRBV20-1 | TGCAGTGCTAGTGGGGGAGCTAACTATGGCTACACCTTC | CSASGGANYGYTF
TRBJ2-7 | 11 | many | - | TRBV20-1 | TGCAGTGCTAGAGGGGCCTACGAGCAGTACTTC | CSARGAYEQYF
TRBJ1-2 | 12 | - | - | TRBV9 | TGTGCCAGCAGCGTTTACAGGGACGGCTACACCTTC | CASSVYRDGYTF
TRBJ2-1 | 14 | few | TRBD2 | TRBV29-1 | TGCAGCGTCGAGGGACTAGCGTTCCGAAATGAGCAGTTCTTC | CSVEGLAFRNEQFF
TRBJ2-7 | 15 | - | TRBD1 | TRBV18 | TGTGCCAGCTCACCAGAGGGACAGATGGCCTACGAGCAGTACTTC | CASSPEGQMAYEQYF
TRBJ1-1 | 15 | - | TRBD1 | TRBV15 | TGTGCCACCAGCAGAGATCTGGAGACAGGGGCTCGGGCTTTCTTT | CATSRDLETGARAFF
TRBJ2-3 | 16 | - | TRBD2 | TRBV6-2/TRBV6-3 | TGTGCCAGCAGTTCCAGACTAGCTTTCCCGGGAGATACGCAGTATTTT | CASSSRLAFPGDTQYF
TRBJ2-1 | 17 | - | TRBD1 | TRBV3-1 | TGTGCCAGCAGCAAACCCCGGGACAGGGGATGGGACAATGAGCAGTTCTTC | CASSKPRDRGWDNEQFF
TRBJ2-2 | 16 | few | - | TRBV21-1 | TGTGCCAGCAGGAGAGACAGCCGGGCAGAGCCCGGGGAGCTGTTTTTT | CASRRDSRAEPGELFF
TRBJ1-1 | 15 | - | TRBD1 | TRBV18 | TGTGCCAGCTCACCGGCCGGGACAGTGAACACTGAAGCTTTCTTT | CASSPAGTVNTEAFF
TRBJ2-6 | 17 | - | TRBD1 | TRBV11-2 | TGTGCCAGCAGCTTAGTGAGGGGGCGGACTGGGGCCAACGTCCTGACTTTC | CASSLVRGRTGANVLTF
TRBJ1-6 | 13 | - | - | TRBV29-1 | TGCAGCGTTTCAGTCCAGTATAATTCACCCCTCCACTTT | CSVSVQYNSPLHF
TRBJ2-1 | 20 | - | TRBD2 | TRBV7-2 | TGTGCCAGCAGCTTAGTTGCGGGGGGACTAGCGGGAGGTAGATACAATGAGCAGTTCTTC | CASSLVAGGLAGGRYNEQFF
TRBJ1-2 | 13 | many | - | TRBV20-1 | TGCAGTGCTAATCAAAGGGGGGTAGATGGCTACACCTTC | CSANQRGVDGYTF
TRBJ2-7 | 15 | - | TRBD1 | TRBV5-1 | TGCGCCAGCAGCTTGGAGGGACAGACGATCTACGAGCAGTACTTC | CASSLEGQTIYEQYF
TRBJ2-3 | 17 | - | TRBD2 | TRBV7-3 | TGTGCCAGCAGCTTACTTACTAGCGTTAGGGGCACAGATACGCAGTATTTT | CASSLLTSVRGTDTQYF
TRBJ2-7 | 16 | - | TRBD2 | TRBV20-1 | TGCAGTGCTAGTATTAGAGGCGGACTAGCAACTTACGAGCAGTACTTC | CSASIRGGLATYEQYF
TRBJ2-3 | 15 | - | TRBD1 | TRBV7-7 | TGTGCCAGCAGCCAGGGGGTCTCTAGCACAGATACGCAGTATTTT | CASSQGVSSTDTQYF
TRBJ2-5 | 15 | few | - | TRBV29-1 | TGCAGCGTTGAAGTGAACCGGGCCCTCCAAGAGACCCAGTACTTC | CSVEVNRALQETQYF
TRBJ2-1 | 14 | many | - | TRBV6-2/TRBV6-3 | TGTGCCAGCGGAATAAGGGACTCCCACAATGAGCAGTTCTTC | CASGIRDSHNEQFF
TRBJ1-2 | 12 | - | - | TRBV29-1 | TGCAGCGTTGAAGATAGGAGGGAGCGCTACACCTTC | CSVEDRRERYTF
TRBJ1-2 | 12 | - | - | TRBV7-9 | TGTGCCAGCAGCTCGGTTGCCCAGGGCTACACCTTC | CASSSVAQGYTF
TRBJ2-5 | 14 | - | TRBD2 | TRBV7-2 | TGTGCCAGCAGCTCCGGGGGGGCCCCAGAGACCCAGTACTTC | CASSSGGAPETQYF
TRBJ2-7 | 15 | - | - | TRBV20-1 | TGCAGTGCGTCCGTTGAGGGGTTCGCTGACTACGAGCAGTACTTC | CSASVEGFADYEQYF
TRBJ2-7 | 14 | - | TRBD1 | TRBV5-1 | TGCGCCAGCGGACCCGGGACAGGAGCCTACGAGCAGTACTTC | CASGPGTGAYEQYF
TRBJ2-3 | 12 | - | - | TRBV7-9 | TGTGCCAGCAGCTCACTAGCCCAAATTCCGTATTTT | CASSSLAQIPYF
TRBJ1-6 | 14 | - | - | TRBV3-1 | TGTGCCAGCAGCCAAGTGAGGTATAATTCACCCCTCCACTTT | CASSQVRYNSPLHF
TRBJ2-7 | 16 | - | TRBD2 | TRBV11-2 | TGTGCCAGCAGCTACACCTCGGGACTAGTTATCTACGAGCAGTACTTC | CASSYTSGLVIYEQYF
TRBJ2-1 | 13 | few | - | TRBV7-2 | TGTGCCAGCAGCCCCTTCGGGGGCTACCGTCTTCTCTTC | CASSPFGGYRLLF
TRBJ2-1 | 15 | - | - | TRBV27 | TGTGCCAGCACCCAGGTAGGGGCCGGCGTCAATGAGCAGTTCTTC | CASTQVGAGVNEQFF